These T cell receptor beta chains were read from a single sample in a study of blood T cell repertoires in COVID-19. Assay used: immunoSEQ multiplex PCR; TCRdb lists only in-frame clones, some missing. The profile shows roughly 180,000 clones, roughly 85% of them singletons. Sequenced: peripheral blood. The receptors were gathered from a woman in her fifties or sixties with acute or convalescent COVID-19. Both conserved end residues are part of each CDR3. The D gene is left open where the match is weak. The listing skips clone size in some rows; elsewhere it reads once, few, many or a size class.

CDR3	DNA	V	J	D	size
CASSGAPGQNYGYTF	TGTGCCAGCAGCGGCGCCCCGGGACAGAACTATGGCTACACCTTC	TRBV6-5	TRBJ1-2	TRBD1	.
CAISEYLSGRAGTDTQYF	TGTGCCATCAGTGAGTACTTAAGCGGGAGGGCCGGCACAGATACGCAGTATTTT	TRBV10-3	TRBJ2-3	TRBD2	.
CASKDRGGRNTEAFF	TGTGCCAGCAAAGACAGGGGAGGGCGGAACACTGAAGCTTTCTTT	TRBV2	TRBJ1-1	TRBD1	.
CASREQGTGELFF	TGTGCCAGCCGCGAACAGGGCACCGGGGAGCTGTTTTTT	TRBV7-2	TRBJ2-2	.	.
CASSLLATGSSYNSPLHF	TGTGCCAGCAGTTTATTGGCGACAGGAAGCTCCTATAATTCACCCCTCCACTTT	TRBV27	TRBJ1-6	.	few
CASSPGTVQPQHF	TGTGCCAGTAGTCCAGGGACAGTTCAGCCCCAGCATTTT	TRBV19	TRBJ1-5	TRBD1	.
CASSLMGTAGETQYF	TGCGCCAGCAGCTTGATGGGGACGGCGGGGGAGACCCAGTACTTC	TRBV5-1	TRBJ2-5	.	.
CASSPFGQGAQETQYF	TGTGCCAGCAGCCCCTTCGGTCAGGGGGCCCAAGAGACCCAGTACTTC	TRBV11-2	TRBJ2-5	TRBD1	.
CASSLGTRIPYEQYF	TGTGCCAGCAGCTTAGGAACTAGAATCCCCTACGAGCAGTACTTC	TRBV11-2	TRBJ2-7	.	.
CASSRGGEAFF	TGTGCCAGCTCTCGGGGGGGAGAAGCTTTCTTT	TRBV12-3/TRBV12-4	TRBJ1-1	.	.
CASSLVGTGETQYF	TGTGCCAGCAGTCTCGTTGGGACTGGGGAGACCCAGTACTTC	TRBV6-5	TRBJ2-5	.	.